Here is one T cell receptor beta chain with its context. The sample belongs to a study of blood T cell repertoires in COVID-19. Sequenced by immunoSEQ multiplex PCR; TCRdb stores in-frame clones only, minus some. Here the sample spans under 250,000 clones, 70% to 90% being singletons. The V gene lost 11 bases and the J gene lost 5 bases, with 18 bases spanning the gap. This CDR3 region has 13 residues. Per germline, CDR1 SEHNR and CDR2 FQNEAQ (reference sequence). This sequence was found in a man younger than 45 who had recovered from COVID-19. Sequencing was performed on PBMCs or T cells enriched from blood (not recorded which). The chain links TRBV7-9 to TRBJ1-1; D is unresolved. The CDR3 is CAGAGGVGTEAFF. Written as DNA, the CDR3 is TGTGCCGGAGCAGGCGGGGTAGGTACTGAAGCTTTCTTT.